Below are 17 T cell receptor beta chains sequenced from a single sample in a study of T cell responses to AZD1222 COVID-19 vaccine. TCRdb's table, derived via immunoSEQ multiplex PCR, lists solely in-frame clones and lacks some. The sample holds roughly 130,000 clones, about 90% seen once. Specimen: peripheral blood, collected on day 0 of MenACWY control vaccination. The receptor source for this set is an adult in good health.

V gene TRBV15 combines with J gene TRBJ2-2; D is possibly TRBD1 (5 bases). V was cut by 3 bases and J by 7 bases, with 9 bases left in between. CDR1 LNHNV and CDR2 YYDKDF come from the germline V gene (reference sequence). The CDR3 spans 13 residues. In DNA, the CDR3 is TGTGCCACCAGCAGGACAGACGGCGGGGAGCTGTTTTTT. Its translation: CATSRTDGGELFF. Using reference TRBV15 and TRBJ2-2 for the parts outside the CDR3, the full variable domain is DAMVIQNPRYQVTQFGKPVTLSCSQTLNHNVMYWYQQKSSQAPKLLFHYYDKDFNNEADTPDNFQSRRPNTSFCFLDIRSPGLGDTAMYLCATSRTDGGELFFGEGSRLTVL.

J is TRBJ1-5 and V is TRBV6-5; possible D gene TRBD1, 6 bases. CDR1 MNHEY and CDR2 SVGAGI come from the germline V gene. With 5 bases removed from V and 2 bases from J, the gap between germline ends came to 13 bases. The CDR3 extends over 15 amino acids. This CDR3 is CASSTGTSGNQPQHF. In DNA form, the CDR3 reads TGTGCCAGCAGTACAGGGACCTCGGGCAATCAGCCCCAGCATTTT.

The chain joins TRBV5-4 to TRBJ2-1, with 7 bases aligning to TRBD2. Germline V lookup: CDR1 SGHNT, CDR2 YYREEE (reference sequence). The V gene end was trimmed by 8 bases and the J gene end by 1 base; junction bases not matched to a gene: 6. The CDR3 loop spans 14 amino acids. The CDR3 bases are TGTGCCAGTCGGGACTACCTATCCTACAATGAGCAGTTCTTC. Its translation is CASRDYLSYNEQFF.

The chain carries TRBV11-2 and TRBJ2-2; no definite D call. The CDR3 length is 14 residues. V was cut by 3 bases and J by 3 bases, with 8 bases left in between. Germline CDR1 reads SGHAT; CDR2 reads FQNNGV. CDR3 DNA: TGTGCCAGCAGCTTCCTTCCAGACACCGGGGAGCTGTTTTTT. Translated: CASSFLPDTGELFF.

A few counts support this clone. The chain joins TRBV7-9 to TRBJ1-6; no firm D call. Germline CDR1 SEHNR, CDR2 FQNEAQ (reference sequence). Trimming removed 1 base at V and 9 bases at J, with 7 bases between. This CDR3 spans 13 amino acids. The CDR3 DNA follows: TGTGCCAGCAGCTTAGGTGGGGTTTCACCCCTCCACTTT. Protein product: CASSLGGVSPLHF.

V gene TRBV3-1 (or the pseudogene TRBV3-2) combines with J gene TRBJ1-1, with TRBD1 as a possible D gene (5 bases). V was trimmed by 4 bases and J by 1 base, leaving 16 bases between them. This CDR3 contains 16 residues. Germline-derived CDR1 and CDR2 are LGHDT and YNNKEL (reference sequence). CDR3 DNA sequence: TGTGCCAGCAGCCGTTGGGACGGGAGTAGGAACACTGAAGCTTTCTTT. Its protein is CASSRWDGSRNTEAFF.

The rearrangement uses TRBV29-1 and TRBJ2-1; the D call may be TRBD1 or TRBD2 (5 bases each). The V and J ends lost 5 bases and 0 bases respectively, with 14 bases between them. Looked up from germline, CDR1 is SQVTM and CDR2 is ANQGSEA. CDR3 length: 15 residues. The CDR3 reads CSVQGVESSYNEQFF. The CDR3 bases are TGCAGCGTTCAGGGAGTAGAAAGCTCCTACAATGAGCAGTTCTTC.

The chain links TRBV5-1 to TRBJ2-7; the match to TRBD2 covers 11 bases. Germline lookup yields CDR1 SGHRS and CDR2 YFSETQ. The junction had 9 bases not matched to a gene; V was cut back by 0 bases and J by 4 bases. CDR3 size: 17 residues. This CDR3 is CASSLARTTSGSYEQYF. CDR3 nucleotide sequence: TGCGCCAGCAGCTTGGCCCGGACTACTAGCGGGAGTTACGAGCAGTACTTC.

The chain uses TRBV6-4 and TRBJ2-5, with TRBD1 identical over 8 bases. V shed 4 bases and J 4 bases; nucleotides not matched to a gene: 11. The CDR3 spans 16 residues. CDR1 is MRHNA, CDR2 SNTAGT, per germline. CDR3 in amino acids: CASSVVFWQGAETQYF. CDR3 sequence (DNA): TGTGCCAGCAGTGTGGTCTTTTGGCAGGGGGCAGAGACCCAGTACTTC.

V and J are TRBV27 and TRBJ1-1, with D possibly TRBD1 on 5 matching bases. The V and J ends lost 5 bases and 1 base respectively, with 20 bases between them. CDR3 length equals 17 residues. Germline V CDR1 and CDR2: MNHEY, SMNVEV (reference sequence). CDR3 bases: TGTGCCAGCAGTCCTCGGGGGGGAGGGAGTGCGAACACTGAAGCTTTCTTT. This translates into CASSPRGGGSANTEAFF.

On this clone itself: This sample includes further DNA sequences coding for the same CDR3. The chain carries TRBV30 and TRBJ2-7; no clear D. V lost 1 base to trimming and J lost 2 bases, with 6 bases between them. In germline, CDR1 is GTSNPN, CDR2 SVGIG (reference sequence). The CDR3 sequence is 12 residues long. CDR3: CAWSEGPYEQYF. In nucleotides, the CDR3 is TGTGCCTGGAGTGAAGGGCCCTACGAGCAGTACTTC.

The count of this clone is one. The rearrangement links TRBV6-5 to TRBJ2-5; 8 bases are shared with TRBD1. CDR1 and CDR2 from the germline V gene are MNHEY and SVGAGI. The J segment lost 4 bases and the V segment lost 5 bases, leaving 6 bases of the junction unmatched. The CDR3 length is 14 residues. The CDR3: CASSRTGPGETQYF. The CDR3 DNA sequence: TGTGCCAGCAGTCGGACAGGGCCTGGAGAGACCCAGTACTTC.

This chain uses TRBV6-4 with TRBJ1-1; D is uncertain. Germline V gives CDR1 MRHNA, CDR2 SNTAGT. The CDR3 is 13 residues long. Between the trimmed V and J ends, which lost 5 bases and 1 base, there was a span of 8 bases. The CDR3 nucleotides read TGTGCCAGCAGTCTTGGGCCGAACACTGAAGCTTTCTTT. This gives the protein CASSLGPNTEAFF.

The chain employs TRBV11-1 and TRBJ2-2, with D uncertain. Germline CDR1 SGHAT, CDR2 FQDESV (reference sequence). The CDR3 is made up of 15 amino acids. V was trimmed by 5 bases and J by 7 bases, leaving 17 bases between them. The CDR3 region has the DNA TGTGCCAGCAGCAGGCGAGGCGGTCGGTACGGGGAGCTGTTTTTT. Translating it yields CASSRRGGRYGELFF.

The rearrangement links TRBV5-1 to TRBJ2-7, with TRBD1 matching over 9 bases. The trim removed 0 bases at V and 2 bases at J, leaving 9 bases unmatched. The CDR3 is made up of 17 amino acids. CDR1 and CDR2 from the germline V gene are SGHRS and YFSETQ. The CDR3 DNA follows: TGCGCCAGCAGCTTGGACCCCGGGACAGGGCCCCCCTACGAGCAGTACTTC. Translation: CASSLDPGTGPPYEQYF. Looking up the rest from reference TRBV5-1 and TRBJ2-7 gives the full variable domain: KAGVTQTPRYLIKTRGQQVTLSCSPISGHRSVSWYQQTPGQGLQFLFEYFSETQRNKGNFPGRFSGRQFSNSRSEMNVSTLELGDSALYLCASSLDPGTGPPYEQYFGPGTRLTVT.

The rearrangement uses TRBV5-6 and TRBJ1-2; the D is unclear. Looked up from germline, CDR1 is SGHDT and CDR2 is YYEEEE. Trimming pared 0 bases from V and 8 bases from J, leaving 8 bases between. The CDR3 extends over 12 amino acids. The CDR3 region has the DNA TGTGCCAGCAGCTTGGGCGTTGGGGGCTACACCTTC. Protein sequence: CASSLGVGGYTF.

The chain employs TRBV6-5 and TRBJ2-2; no definite D call. Trimming pared 1 base from V and 2 bases from J, leaving 2 bases between. This CDR3 contains 13 residues. CDR1 and CDR2 from the germline V gene are MNHEY and SVGAGI. The CDR3 here is CASSYLNTGELFF. CDR3 DNA: TGTGCCAGCAGTTACTTAAACACCGGGGAGCTGTTTTTT.